Each of the 31 T cell receptor beta chains below was sequenced from the same sample in a study of identical twins. TCRdb passed the 5' RACE reads through MiXCR, listing each CDR3 protein once. The sample holds 200,000 to 250,000 distinct CDR3 sequences, less than 8% seen once. Separately, the same data were catalogued under a study of yellow fever vaccine responses in identical twins.

The sequencing sample was made of memory (CD45RO+) T cells sorted from blood. These TCRs come from a woman younger than 30 in good health.

This clonotype has a handful of counts. The V call is TRBV5-1, the J call TRBJ2-5; a weak D match, TRBD2 (5 bases). CDR3 length: 14 residues. Trimming took off 7 bases at V and 2 bases at J, with 15 bases between the two ends. In germline, CDR1 is SGHRS, CDR2 YFSETQ. In nucleotides, the CDR3 is TGCGCCAGCTCAGTGAGCCAGCGGCAAGAGACCCAGTACTTC. It translates to CASSVSQRQETQYF.

In its sample, this clonotype was seen many times. The chain combines TRBV7-3 with TRBJ2-3; a weak D match, TRBD2 (6 bases). The CDR3 contains 13 residues. Germline V CDR1 and CDR2: SGHTA, FQGTGA. The V end lost 3 bases, the J end lost 6 bases, and 10 bases lay between the germline ends. In nucleotides, the CDR3 is TGTGCCAGCAGCTTGGAGGGTTGGGATACGCAGTATTTT. Translation: CASSLEGWDTQYF.

There are many counts of this clonotype. This chain uses TRBV29-1 with TRBJ2-1, with a weak D call TRBD2 (5 bases). V was clipped by 7 bases and J by 0 bases, with 13 bases between them. This CDR3 region has 14 residues. Germline V lookup: CDR1 SQVTM, CDR2 ANQGSEA. CDR3 sequence: CSGLATSSYNEQFF. CDR3 DNA sequence: TGCAGCGGATTAGCGACGAGCTCCTACAATGAGCAGTTCTTC.

This clonotype was found a few times. V gene TRBV27 combines with J gene TRBJ2-7, with D unclear. CDR3 length equals 12 residues. Germline-derived CDR1 and CDR2 are MNHEY and SMNVEV (reference sequence). With 6 bases removed from V and 2 bases from J, the gap between germline ends came to 8 bases. The CDR3 loop is CASRIGPYEQYF. CDR3 bases: TGTGCCAGCAGGATAGGTCCCTACGAGCAGTACTTC.

This chain links TRBV12-3 or TRBV12-4 with TRBJ2-1; 14 bases align to TRBD2. The CDR3 extends over 19 amino acids. CDR3 coding DNA: TGTACCATCAGTTTACCCCACGGACTAGCGGGAGGAAGGGGTAATGAGCAGTTCTTC. It translates to CTISLPHGLAGGRGNEQFF.

This sequence joins TRBV7-3 and TRBJ1-1; the D is unclear. The CDR3 totals 13 residues. V lost 5 bases and J lost 3, with 10 bases in between. Germline V lookup: CDR1 SGHTA, CDR2 FQGTGA. This chain's CDR3 is CASSTTVYTEAFF. In DNA form, the CDR3 reads TGTGCCAGCAGCACCACAGTATACACTGAAGCTTTCTTT.

This clonotype was seen many times. The chain carries TRBV7-2 and TRBJ2-2; D remains ambiguous. Germline V gene data show CDR1 as SGHTA and CDR2 as FQGNSA. This CDR3 contains 13 residues. Deletions cut 6 bases from V and 4 bases from J, with 9 bases between. The CDR3 loop reads CASSPDGTGELFF. As DNA, the CDR3 is TGTGCCAGCAGTCCTGATGGCACCGGGGAGCTGTTTTTT. Full variable domain (rest looked up from reference TRBV7-2 and TRBJ2-2): GAGVSQSPSNKVTEKGKDVELRCDPISGHTALYWYRQSLGQGLEFLIYFQGNSAPDKSGLPSDRFSAERTGGSVSTLTIQRTQQEDSAVYLCASSPDGTGELFFGEGSRLTVL.

The CDR3 DNA sequence: TGTGCCAGCGGCGGGCCGAACACCGGGGAGCTGTTTTTT. Protein product: CASGGPNTGELFF. V and J are TRBV6-2 or TRBV6-3 and TRBJ2-2, with a possible D match to TRBD2 (5 bases). The V and J ends lost 8 bases and 0 bases respectively, with 7 bases between them. Germline V gives CDR1 MNHEY, CDR2 SVGEGT. The CDR3 is 13 amino acids.

The chain combines TRBV19 with TRBJ2-3, with D possibly matching TRBD1 (7 bases). The V and J ends lost 5 bases and 3 bases respectively, with 21 bases between them. The CDR3 runs to 17 residues. From germline, CDR1 is LNHDA and CDR2 SQIVND (reference sequence). CDR3: CASSPEPTGRRTDTQYF. CDR3 DNA sequence: TGTGCCAGTAGTCCCGAACCGACAGGGAGGAGGACAGATACGCAGTATTTT. The whole variable domain, remainder taken from reference TRBV19 and TRBJ2-3, is DGGITQSPKYLFRKEGQNVTLSCEQNLNHDAMYWYRQDPGQGLRLIYYSQIVNDFQKGDIAEGYSVSREKKESFPLTVTSAQKNPTAFYLCASSPEPTGRRTDTQYFGPGTRLTVL.

V gene TRBV9 combines with J gene TRBJ2-5; TRBD2 matches 7 bases. The CDR3 totals 14 residues. Germline trimming cut 2 bases from V and 3 bases from J; bases unmatched to any gene: 4. Looked up from germline, CDR1 is SGDLS and CDR2 is YYNGEE. As DNA, the CDR3 is TGTGCCAGCAGCGTCGGGGGGTTGGAAGAGACCCAGTACTTC. Translated, it gives CASSVGGLEETQYF.

This clonotype turned up a few times. The CDR3 reads CASNYGTGDYNEQFF. CDR3 nucleotides: TGTGCCAGCAACTACGGGACAGGAGATTACAATGAGCAGTTCTTC. This sequence joins TRBV7-9 and TRBJ2-1, with 8 bases identical to TRBD1. Germline assignment: CDR1 SEHNR and CDR2 FQNEAQ (reference sequence). This CDR3 has 15 residues. After removal of 7 bases from V and 4 bases from J, the junction contained 9 bases not matched to a gene.

The V and J genes are TRBV20-1 and TRBJ2-2; 7 bases are shared with TRBD1. The V and J ends lost 2 bases and 5 bases, in that order; junction bases with no gene match: 2. This CDR3 region has 13 residues. From germline, CDR1 is DFQATT and CDR2 SNEGSKA (reference sequence). The CDR3 region has the DNA TGCAGTGCTAGAAAGACAGGGACCGGGGAGCTGTTTTTT. It yields the protein CSARKTGTGELFF.

This clonotype was seen many times. This rearrangement joins TRBV4-3 to TRBJ1-6; a weak D match, TRBD1 (5 bases). There are 15 residues in the CDR3. Trimming pared 0 bases from V and 7 bases from J, leaving 10 bases between. The germline gives CDR1 LGHNA, CDR2 YSLEER. CDR3: CASSQDGTRNSPLHF. In DNA form, the CDR3 reads TGCGCCAGCAGCCAAGATGGGACGAGGAATTCACCCCTCCACTTT.

This clonotype was counted a few times. The junction and the germline gene differ at one end; a read error may be behind it. J is TRBJ2-7 and V is TRBV28; TRBD1 matches at 8 bases. CDR1 is MDHEN, CDR2 SYDVKM, per germline. There are 14 residues in the CDR3. CDR3 protein: CASRPGQARSGSWF. The CDR3 bases are TGTGCCAGCCGTCCGGGACAGGCACGATCGGGCAGTTGGTTC.

The table lists this clonotype with many counts. The chain recombines TRBV2 with TRBJ2-7; D not certain. V was trimmed by 8 bases and J by 2 bases, leaving 10 bases between them. Germline lookup yields CDR1 SNHLY and CDR2 FYNNEI. CDR3 length equals 12 residues. CDR3 DNA: TGTGCCAGCCGGACCGAGCCCTACGAGCAGTACTTC. The encoded protein is CASRTEPYEQYF.

The chain uses TRBV28 and TRBJ1-5; 8 positions match TRBD1. The V and J ends lost 5 bases and 3 bases, in that order; junction bases with no gene match: 6. CDR1 is MDHEN, CDR2 SYDVKM, per germline. The CDR3 is 15 residues long. The CDR3 spells CASSRSGGPNQPQHF. CDR3 DNA sequence: TGTGCCAGCAGTCGCTCAGGGGGCCCCAATCAGCCCCAGCATTTT.

At least ten counts were recorded for this clonotype. The rearrangement uses TRBV15 and TRBJ1-2; 9 bases are a match to TRBD1. The germline V gene encodes CDR1 LNHNV and CDR2 YYDKDF (reference sequence). After removal of 0 bases from V and 8 bases from J, the junction contained 7 bases not matched to a gene. The length of the CDR3 is 15 residues. Here the CDR3 DNA reads TGTGCCACCAGCAGAGATTCAGGGACAGGGATCGGCTACACCTTC. Its translation is CATSRDSGTGIGYTF.

This clonotype came up many times. The chain joins TRBV3-1 to TRBJ2-7; D gene ambiguous. Trimming left V 8 bases short and J 2 bases short, with 16 bases between. The CDR3 runs 14 residues. Germline V gene sequence: CDR1 LGHDT, CDR2 YNNKEL (reference sequence). Written as DNA, the CDR3 is TGTGCCAGCGGAAACTGGGTTTCGACCTACGAGCAGTACTTC. Amino acids: CASGNWVSTYEQYF.

There are many counts of this clonotype. The V call is TRBV6-5, the J call TRBJ1-3; D unresolved. This CDR3 is built from 12 residues. Germline V gene data show CDR1 as MNHEY and CDR2 as SVGAGI. The V end was cut by 2 bases, the J end by 4 bases, with 3 bases between. CDR3 sequence (DNA): TGTGCCAGCAGTTACCGCGGAAACACCATATATTTT. Amino acids: CASSYRGNTIYF.

This clonotype showed up many times. The gene calls are TRBV7-2 and TRBJ2-3, with no clear D. With 1 base removed from V and 2 bases from J, the gap between germline ends came to 10 bases. The CDR3 is 15 amino acids. Germline V gives CDR1 SGHTA, CDR2 FQGNSA. The DNA for the CDR3 is TGTGCCAGCAGCTTAGATACGACTGACACAGATACGCAGTATTTT. It translates to CASSLDTTDTDTQYF.

Only a few counts were recorded for this clonotype. The chain joins TRBV20-1 to TRBJ2-7; either TRBD1 or TRBD2 may fit D (5 bases each). CDR3 length equals 14 residues. Trimming removed 1 base at V and 4 bases at J, with 14 bases between. Germline assignment: CDR1 DFQATT and CDR2 SNEGSKA (reference sequence). CDR3: CSARGPTGTYEQYF. In nucleotides, the CDR3 is TGCAGTGCTAGAGGGCCCACCGGGACGTACGAGCAGTACTTC.

The V call is TRBV29-1, the J call TRBJ2-5; 10 bases line up with TRBD2. The CDR3 runs to 18 residues. The V gene end was trimmed by 0 bases and the J gene end by 5 bases; junction bases not matched to a gene: 15. The V gene's germline CDR1 is SQVTM and CDR2 ANQGSEA. CDR3 residues: CSVEDPLVAGGGQETQYF. DNA of the CDR3: TGCAGCGTTGAAGATCCCCTGGTAGCGGGGGGAGGTCAGGAGACCCAGTACTTC.

This clonotype was recorded many times. The rearrangement joins TRBV20-1 to TRBJ2-1; TRBD2 matches 10 bases. The CDR3 contains 15 residues. CDR1 and CDR2 from the germline V gene are DFQATT and SNEGSKA (reference sequence). The ends lost 5 bases at V and 5 bases at J; junction bases unmatched: 9. The CDR3 loop is CSARRLAGRNNEQFF. CDR3 nucleotide sequence: TGCAGTGCTCGCCGACTAGCGGGCAGGAACAATGAGCAGTTCTTC.

Ten or more counts support this clonotype. The chain combines TRBV3-1 with TRBJ2-3, with D uncertain. The ends were cut back, 6 bases at V and 4 bases at J, with 11 bases in the middle. CDR1 is LGHDT and CDR2 is YNNKEL in the germline V gene (reference sequence). The CDR3 covers 13 residues. The CDR3 here is CASRAWSPDTQYF. Written as DNA, the CDR3 is TGTGCCAGCAGGGCTTGGAGCCCAGATACGCAGTATTTT.

The chain has TRBV7-6 and TRBJ2-4, with a possible D match to TRBD1 (6 bases). Germline lookup yields CDR1 SGHVS and CDR2 FNYEAQ. The CDR3 is 14 amino acids. The V and J ends lost 4 bases and 6 bases respectively, with 13 bases between them. The CDR3 DNA sequence: TGTGCCAGCAGCTCACAGGGAATTTTAAACATTCAGTACTTC. Encoded protein: CASSSQGILNIQYF.

This clonotype was recorded only once. V is TRBV9 and J is TRBJ2-3; 7 bases fit TRBD2. Germline loops: CDR1 SGDLS, CDR2 YYNGEE. V lost 1 base and J lost 7; bases outside the gene matches: 9. This CDR3 comprises 15 residues. DNA for the CDR3: TGTGCCAGCAGCGTACAGGAGACTAGCCCCTATACGCAGTATTTT. Protein: CASSVQETSPYTQYF.

J is TRBJ2-5 and V is TRBV7-9; the match to TRBD2 covers 15 bases. The V and J ends lost 4 bases and 4 bases, in that order; junction bases with no gene match: 7. The CDR3 runs to 17 residues. CDR1 is SEHNR and CDR2 is FQNEAQ in the germline V gene (reference sequence). CDR3 coding DNA: TGTGCCAGCAGCTCCCTGCCGGGACTAGCGGGAGGAGAGACCCAGTACTTC. Translated, it gives CASSSLPGLAGGETQYF.

The chain employs TRBV28 and TRBJ2-3; TRBD2 aligns across 10 bases. The germline CDR1 and CDR2 sequences are MDHEN and SYDVKM. The CDR3 length is 17 residues. V dropped 7 bases and J dropped 4; count of bases not matched to a gene: 14. The CDR3 here is CASTIAGGQTSSDTQYF. CDR3 in DNA: TGTGCCAGCACGATAGCGGGAGGTCAAACTAGCTCAGATACGCAGTATTTT.

The chain has TRBV6-5 and TRBJ1-4; no reliable D call. There are 16 residues in the CDR3. The V and J ends lost 0 bases and 3 bases respectively, with 11 bases between them. The germline V gene encodes CDR1 MNHEY and CDR2 SVGAGI. CDR3 coding DNA: TGTGCCAGCAGTTACTCGATGGTCCTGGCTAATGAAAAACTGTTTTTT. Translation gives CASSYSMVLANEKLFF.

This clonotype was seen ten or more times. The chain uses TRBV11-2 and TRBJ2-1; a weak D match, TRBD2 (5 bases). CDR1 and CDR2 (germline): SGHAT, FQNNGV. The germline V and J ends were trimmed by 0 bases and 12 bases, with 12 bases remaining between them. This CDR3 region has 13 residues. The chain's CDR3 is CASSLDMTNRQFF. CDR3 DNA: TGTGCCAGCAGCTTAGATATGACTAATCGGCAGTTCTTC.

The table lists this clonotype with a few counts. The J gene is TRBJ1-3, the V gene TRBV4-1; D is uncertain. The CDR3 is 16 amino acids. Germline values: CDR1 MGHRA, CDR2 YSYEKL. Trimming left V 1 base short and J 4 bases short, with 14 bases between. The DNA of the CDR3 is TGCGCCAGCAGCCAAGGACACGGTGGAGGCGGAAACACCATATATTTT. Encoded protein: CASSQGHGGGGNTIYF.